The entry below gives a single T cell receptor (beta chain) sequence along with its context. From germline, CDR1 is MDHEN and CDR2 SYDVKM. The CDR3 extends over 19 amino acids. V shed 7 bases, J shed 3 bases, and the junction held 21 bases outside the gene matches. Repertoires were generated with immunoSEQ multiplex PCR, while TCRdb's copy carries only in-frame clones and drops some. The top ten hold about 0.4% of the sample, which has 70,000 or so clones, about 93% seen once. This sample is drawn from a study of T cell changes during pregnancy in multiple sclerosis. This chain uses TRBV28 with TRBJ2-5; 9 bases agree with TRBD1. This sequence originates from a female donor with multiple sclerosis, enrolled in a pregnancy study. Material: CD4+ T cells from peripheral blood mononuclear cells, obtained before pregnancy. CDR3 sequence: CASNPPGTRDRVGKETQYF. In DNA form, the CDR3 reads TGTGCCAGCAACCCCCCAGGGACACGGGACAGGGTAGGGAAAGAGACCCAGTACTTC.